This note documents a single T cell receptor beta chain sequence. The CDR3 is 13 residues long. Trimming removed 7 bases at V and 0 bases at J, with 7 bases between. Per the original data handling: Reference gene primer amplification in the assay estimated nucleated cell counts. The method was immunoSEQ multiplex PCR; TCRdb's version includes in-frame clones alone and lacks a portion of them. The DNA gave D and trimming, while V, J and clone size come from that table. This sample has around 250,000 clones, with over 65% found just once. The data belong to a study of blood T cell repertoires in COVID-19. Whole-study context: Some COVID-19 samples were acute and others convalescent; all came from the United States, Italy and Spain. Nucleic acid was either cDNA or gDNA, and it came from T cells, B-cell-depleted T cells, or PBMCs.

V gene TRBV12-3 or TRBV12-4 combines with J gene TRBJ1-5; TRBD1 might be the D (5 bases). The clonotype originates from a man in his sixties who had recovered from COVID-19. The specimen sequenced was peripheral blood. The CDR3 nucleotides are TGTGCCAGCAAGGGGTATAGCAATCAGCCCCAGCATTTT. Translating it yields CASKGYSNQPQHF.